Listed here is a single TCR beta chain. This sample was included in a study of CD8 T cells in Susac syndrome. Random hexamers were used to reverse transcribe the RNA input (about 0.45 to 1 ug). By means of immunoSEQ multiplex PCR, TCR beta CDR3 spanning 54 Vbeta and 13 Jbeta underwent amplification. In TCRdb, the immunoSEQ multiplex PCR reads were re-called with MiXCR into one record per CDR3 protein. The sample lists about 440,000 distinct CDR3 sequences, approximately 85% occurring once. Blood CD8+ and CD4+ T cells underwent high-throughput TCR beta sequencing. Negative isolation was used for CD8+ and CD4+ T cells, and FACS enrichment was applied to TEMRA cells. Trimming stripped 0 bases from V and 9 bases from J, with 6 bases between. This CDR3 is built from 13 residues. Germline CDR1 MGHRA, CDR2 YSYEKL.

Sequenced input: CD8+ T cells from PBMCs. This TCR was recovered from a human donor with multiple sclerosis. The chain recombines TRBV4-1 with TRBJ1-6, with D unclear. CDR3 nucleotide sequence: TGCGCCAGCAGCCAAGATAAGGGTTCACCCCTCCACTTT. Translating gives CASSQDKGSPLHF.